Detailed here is one T cell receptor beta chain. The target antigen is unknown. Primed by a sample-barcoded 5' primer and a J-beta primer mix, a second PCR proceeded for about 7 to 11 cycles. TCRdb passed the 5' RACE reads through MiXCR, listing each CDR3 protein once. The sample has over 1.5 million distinct CDR3 sequences, roughly 49% seen once; the top ten hold approximately 2%. The V and J ends lost 7 bases and 7 bases respectively, with 17 bases between them. Germline loops: CDR1 SNHLY, CDR2 FYNNEI. The CDR3 covers 14 residues. These data originate in a study of blood T cells in healthy people across ages. General observations from the study: PBMC samples, being unsorted, prevented any conclusive comparison of naive and antigen-experienced cells.

Samples had at least 7 million PBMCs isolated from them. This TCR was sampled from a woman aged 40 to 50 in good health. The chain has TRBV2 and TRBJ2-1; weak D call: TRBD2 (5 bases). The material sequenced was blood. This chain's CDR3 is CASTKGLGGNEQFF. DNA of the CDR3: TGTGCCAGCACTAAAGGCCTCGGAGGTAATGAGCAGTTCTTC.